Sequencing of this T cell receptor (beta chain) was carried out in a study of early stage breast cancer tumors. About the research overall: Invasive lobular carcinomas made up about 35% of the 12 ER+/PR+/HER2- tumors.

With 7 bases removed from V and 6 bases from J, the gap between germline ends came to 15 bases. Germline V gene data show CDR1 as SNHLY and CDR2 as FYNNEI. This CDR3 region has 13 residues. Blood replicates held 0.5 ug DNA, tumor or normal breast around 1.5 ug, two each. Clones were read by immunoSEQ multiplex PCR, and TCRdb kept only the in-frame ones, dropping some. Of 25,000 to 35,000 clones in the sample, roughly 81% were seen once. The clonotype originates from a person aged 45 to 60 with breast cancer. The specimen sequenced was blood. The V call is TRBV2, the J call TRBJ1-2, with a tentative D call TRBD1 (6 bases). The CDR3 region has the DNA TGTGCCAGCACTGGGGGCAGGGAGGATGGCTACACCTTC. It translates to CASTGGREDGYTF. Looking up the rest from reference TRBV2 and TRBJ1-2 gives the full variable domain: EPEVTQTPSHQVTQMGQEVILRCVPISNHLYFYWYRQILGQKVEFLVSFYNNEISEKSEIFDDQFSVERPDGSNFTLKIRSTKLEDSAMYFCASTGGREDGYTFGSGTRLTVV.